Each of the 17 T cell receptor beta chains below was sequenced from the same sample in a study of CD4 and CD8 cells across lung adenocarcinoma regions. TCRdb re-analysed the PCR reads in MiXCR, keeping a single row per CDR3 protein. The table records around 25,000 distinct CDR3 sequences, almost 50% of them present only once. Sequenced material: CD8+ T cells from the center of a lung tumor. The receptors come from a male donor with lung adenocarcinoma. The CD4 and CD8 labels of this study may be unreliable.

This clonotype has only a few counts. The chain links TRBV4-2 to TRBJ2-2; D gene uncertain. In germline, CDR1 is LGHNA, CDR2 YNFKEQ. The CDR3 has 13 amino acids. V was clipped by 3 bases and J by 4 bases, with 6 bases between them. The DNA for the CDR3 is TGTGCCAGCAGCCAGGACGGCACCGGGGAGCTGTTTTTT. It encodes CASSQDGTGELFF.

In its sample, this clonotype was seen once. The chain joins TRBV6-1 to TRBJ2-5, with TRBD2 matching over 11 bases. The end of the DNA aligns better with TRBJ2-1, so the J call may be wrong. This CDR3 is built from 15 residues. Germline lookup yields CDR1 MNHNS and CDR2 SASEGT. Here the CDR3 DNA reads TGTGCCAGCAGTCAAACTAGCGGGAGAGAGGATGAGCAGTTCTTC. Protein sequence: CASSQTSGREDEQFF.

A word on this clonotype: Because the CDR3's place on the DNA is in doubt, the DNA is left out and the CDR3 is given as listed by TCRdb. This chain joins TRBV6-5 and TRBJ2-5; the tabulated D call, TRBD2, remains unverified against the DNA. The length of the CDR3 is 16 amino acids, counting both ends. Germline CDR1 is MNHEY and CDR2 is SVGAGI. Here the CDR3 reads CGGSYSMSWAGGTLTF.

This clonotype was detected only a few times. Its ends do not fully match the called genes, so a read error is possible. The CDR3 DNA sequence: TGTGCCAGCCGTGAAGCCGGGCTGGGAGTCGAAGACACGCAGTACTTT. Protein product: CASREAGLGVEDTQYF. V and J are TRBV6-1 and TRBJ2-4, with D possibly being TRBD2 (5 bases). This CDR3 region has 16 residues. Germline assignment: CDR1 MNHNS and CDR2 SASEGT.

About this clonotype itself: A junction boundary mismatches the germline segment, possibly from a read error. V and J are TRBV6-1 and TRBJ2-3; unclear D gene. The length of the CDR3 is 15 residues. In germline, CDR1 is MNHNS, CDR2 SASEGT. CDR3 nucleotide sequence: TGTGCCAGCAGCAAGACTCGAATCCACACAGAGACGCAGTATTTC. Its translation: CASSKTRIHTETQYF.

The chain recombines TRBV7-6 with TRBJ1-3; the match to TRBD1 covers 7 bases. V was clipped by 4 bases and J by 2 bases; unmatched bases: 8. The CDR3 sequence is 16 residues long. Germline CDR1 and CDR2: SGHVS and FNYEAQ. In nucleotides, the CDR3 is TGTGCCAGCAGCTCAAGGGGGCGAGGGACTGGAAACACCATATATTTT. Protein product: CASSSRGRGTGNTIYF.

Remarks on this clonotype: The junction and the germline gene differ at one end; a read error may be behind it. The rearrangement uses TRBV6-1 and TRBJ2-5; perhaps D is TRBD1 or TRBD2 (7 bases each). The CDR3 runs 16 residues. From germline, CDR1 is MNHNS and CDR2 SASEGT. The CDR3 region has the DNA TGTGCCTGCAGGGGGGGCGGGGGCAGAGCTACAGATACGCAGTACTTC. It translates to CACRGGGGRATDTQYF.

In this sample, this clonotype turned up a few times. This chain joins TRBV27 and TRBJ2-3, with D perhaps TRBD1 (6 bases). Trimming removed 8 bases at V and 4 bases at J, with 10 bases between. The germline V gene has CDR1 MNHEY and CDR2 SMNVEV (reference sequence). This CDR3 region has 12 residues. CDR3 residues: CASWGLADTQYF. The CDR3 DNA sequence: TGTGCCAGCTGGGGGCTGGCAGATACGCAGTATTTT.

V usage is TRBV27 and J usage is TRBJ2-1; 9 nucleotides align to TRBD2. The tail of the sequence fits TRBJ2-7 better, so the J call may be wrong. CDR1 MNHEY and CDR2 SMNVEV come from the germline V gene (reference sequence). This CDR3 has 18 amino acids. The CDR3 loop is CASSPLGGPREGTYEQYV. The CDR3 DNA reads as TGTGCCAGCAGCCCACTTGGGGGACCGCGGGAGGGGACCTACGAGCAGTACGTC.

Remarks on this clonotype: At one of its ends the junction is not consistent with the germline gene, which may arise from a read error. The chain couples TRBV4-1 to TRBJ2-4; D may correspond to TRBD1 or TRBD2 (6 bases each). CDR3 size: 15 residues. From germline, CDR1 is MGHRA and CDR2 YSYEKL. The CDR3 spells CASSPEGVAKNMQYF. DNA for the CDR3: TGCGCCAGCAGCCCGGAGGGGGTAGCCAAAAACATGCAGTACTTC.

This clonotype was recorded at least ten times. The V gene is TRBV10-2, the J gene TRBJ2-5; no definite D call. The CDR3 contains 14 residues. Germline V gene sequence: CDR1 WSHSY, CDR2 SAAADI. Trimming cost V 7 bases and J 4 bases, with 16 bases left between them. CDR3: CASIHPSSTETQYF. The CDR3 DNA follows: TGCGCCAGCATTCATCCATCAAGCACAGAGACCCAGTACTTC.

The V and J genes are TRBV6-1 and TRBJ2-1; 9 nucleotides match TRBD2. Germline V CDR1 and CDR2: MNHNS, SASEGT. The CDR3 loop spans 16 amino acids. Unmatched junction bases numbered 6, after V lost 6 bases and J lost 0 bases. Here the CDR3 DNA reads TGTGCCAGCAGACGAAATAGCGGGAGCTCCTACAATGAGCAGTTCTTC. Amino acids: CASRRNSGSSYNEQFF.

The gene calls are TRBV5-3 and TRBJ1-6; D is uncertain. TRBV5-3 has ORF status, its function being uncertain. The CDR3 extends over 15 amino acids. Trimming took 1 base from V and 5 from J, leaving 10 bases between them. The CDR3 spells CARSLCRPNNSPLHF. The CDR3 DNA sequence: TGTGCCAGAAGCTTGTGTCGGCCGAATAATTCACCCCTCCACTTT.

Points on this clonotype: Germline and junction disagree at one end, which may indicate a read error. The rearrangement uses TRBV6-1 and TRBJ2-4; D remains unclear. CDR3 size: 13 residues. The germline V gene encodes CDR1 MNHNS and CDR2 SASEGT. CDR3 region: CASGRRAQNIQYF. The CDR3 coding sequence is TGTGCCAGCGGGCGGCGTGCCCAAAACATCCAGTACTTC.

The chain uses TRBV28 and TRBJ2-5, with TRBD1 matching 7 bases. Germline loops: CDR1 MDHEN, CDR2 SYDVKM. The V and J ends lost 5 bases and 10 bases, in that order; junction bases with no gene match: 10. The CDR3 is made up of 13 amino acids. This chain's CDR3 is CASSPGTVRGQYF. CDR3 DNA sequence: TGTGCCAGCAGTCCCGGGACAGTACGGGGCCAGTACTTC.

Comment on this clonotype: At one of its ends the junction is not consistent with the germline gene, which may arise from a read error. The chain combines TRBV6-1 with TRBJ2-1; maybe TRBD2 (5 bases). CDR1 and CDR2 from the germline V gene are MNHNS and SASEGT. There are 15 residues in the CDR3. The CDR3 bases are TGTGCCAGCAGTGACCAGACTATCGGCATATGGGAGCAGTATTTC. It yields the protein CASSDQTIGIWEQYF.

This clonotype has ten or more counts. This chain connects TRBV7-6 to TRBJ2-3; no clear D gene. This CDR3 contains 14 residues. The germline V gene encodes CDR1 SGHVS and CDR2 FNYEAQ. V lost 0 bases to trimming and J lost 5 bases, with 9 bases between them. CDR3 sequence: CASSLAYSGDTQYF. CDR3 nucleotides: TGTGCCAGCAGCTTAGCTTACTCGGGAGATACGCAGTATTTT.